Following are 3 T cell receptor beta chains from one sample sequenced in a study of blood T cell repertoires in COVID-19. Repertoires were generated with immunoSEQ multiplex PCR, while TCRdb's copy carries only in-frame clones and drops some. The table records about 150,000 clones, about 83% of them present only once. Material for sequencing was peripheral blood. Every receptor here comes from an elderly woman with COVID-19, enrolled during active disease.

This chain joins TRBV4-1 and TRBJ2-3; TRBD2 agrees at 9 bases. V lost 1 base and J lost 6; bases outside the gene matches: 11. Per the germline V gene, CDR1 is MGHRA and CDR2 is YSYEKL. This CDR3 is 17 amino acids long. CDR3 nucleotide sequence: TGCGCCAGCAGCCAAGTCGATATTAGCGGGAGTAGTGATACGCAGTATTTT. This codes for CASSQVDISGSSDTQYF.

The genes are TRBV6-5 and TRBJ1-2; D remains ambiguous. The germline V gene encodes CDR1 MNHEY and CDR2 SVGAGI. The CDR3 consists of 16 residues. The germline V and J ends were trimmed by 2 bases and 1 base, with 14 bases remaining between them. Here the CDR3 reads CASSYVTNRHNYGYTF. DNA for the CDR3: TGTGCCAGCAGTTACGTCACCAACCGACATAACTATGGCTACACCTTC.

This chain uses TRBV6-1 with TRBJ2-1; 10 positions agree with TRBD2. The CDR3 runs to 15 residues. V lost 2 bases, J lost 7 bases, and 5 bases stayed unmatched. CDR1 is MNHNS and CDR2 is SASEGT in the germline V gene. The CDR3 DNA is TGTGCCAGCAGTGAAAAGCGGGGGGGCCTAAATGAGCAGTTCTTC. Protein sequence: CASSEKRGGLNEQFF.